This TCR beta chain was found in a study of T cell clonotyping in hematopoietic cell transplantation. TCRdb's table, derived via immunoSEQ multiplex PCR, lists solely in-frame clones and lacks some. The data show over 10,000 clones, approximately 88% seen once. Germline lookup yields CDR1 SGHDN and CDR2 FVKESK. V dropped 2 bases and J dropped 4 bases, with 18 bases sitting between them. The CDR3 length is 17 residues. Time point noted: recipient sample about 28 days before transplant, after cytoreduction. The sequencing here drew on peripheral blood mononuclear cells, taken before stem cell transplant. V is TRBV14 and J is TRBJ1-3; no clear D gene. The sequence was collected from a man between 60 and 75 years old with acute myeloid leukemia. Some clones in this sample may be carry-over from other donors' samples. This CDR3 is CASSQSVVRASGNTIYF. The CDR3 coding sequence is TGTGCCAGCAGCCAATCGGTTGTGAGGGCTTCAGGAAACACCATATATTTT. Full variable domain (missing parts from reference TRBV14 and TRBJ1-3): EAGVTQFPSHSVIEKGQTVTLRCDPISGHDNLYWYRRVMGKEIKFLLHFVKESKQDESGMPNNRFLAERTGGTYSTLKVQPAELEDSGVYFCASSQSVVRASGNTIYFGEGSWLTVV.